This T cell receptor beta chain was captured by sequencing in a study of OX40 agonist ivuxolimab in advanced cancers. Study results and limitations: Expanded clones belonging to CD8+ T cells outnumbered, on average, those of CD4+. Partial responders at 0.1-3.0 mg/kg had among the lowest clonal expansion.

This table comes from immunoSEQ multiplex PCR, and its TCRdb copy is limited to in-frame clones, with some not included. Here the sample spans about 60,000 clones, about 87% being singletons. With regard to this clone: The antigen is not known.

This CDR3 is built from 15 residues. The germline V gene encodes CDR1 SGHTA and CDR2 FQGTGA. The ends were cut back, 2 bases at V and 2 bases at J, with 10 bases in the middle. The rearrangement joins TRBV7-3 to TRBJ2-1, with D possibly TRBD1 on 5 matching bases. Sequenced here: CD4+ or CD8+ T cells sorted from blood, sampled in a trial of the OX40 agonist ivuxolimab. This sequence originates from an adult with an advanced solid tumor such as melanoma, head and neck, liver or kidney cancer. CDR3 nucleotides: TGTGCCAGCAGCTTAGACGAAGGGGCCTACAATGAGCAGTTCTTC. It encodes CASSLDEGAYNEQFF. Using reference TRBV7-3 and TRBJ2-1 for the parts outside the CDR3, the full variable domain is GAGVSQTPSNKVTEKGKYVELRCDPISGHTALYWYRQSLGQGPEFLIYFQGTGAADDSGLPNDRFFAVRPEGSVSTLKIQRTERGDSAVYLCASSLDEGAYNEQFFGPGTRLTVL.